These 2 T cell receptor beta chains share one sample of origin, sequenced in a study of T cell responses to AZD1222 COVID-19 vaccine. Profiled with immunoSEQ multiplex PCR; TCRdb holds only in-frame clones, not every one. The repertoire includes about 100,000 clones, 80% to 95% of them detected once, and approximately 1.1% sits in the top ten. Sequencing was performed on peripheral blood, taken on day 0 of AZD1222 vaccination. The receptor set was obtained from an adult in good health.

J is TRBJ2-1 and V is TRBV12-5; 8 bases line up with TRBD2. Germline CDR1 and CDR2: LGHNT and FRNRAP. CDR3 length: 13 amino acids. The V gene end was trimmed by 7 bases and the J gene end by 6 bases; junction bases not matched to a gene: 5. The CDR3 nucleotides read TGTGCTAGTGCTCGGACTAGCCTCAATGAGCAGTTCTTC. Amino acid sequence: CASARTSLNEQFF.

The count of this clone is one. This chain joins TRBV7-2 and TRBJ2-3, with 9 bases aligning to TRBD2. The CDR3 runs 15 residues. CDR1 is SGHTA, CDR2 FQGNSA, per germline. V dropped 5 bases and J dropped 2; count of bases not matched to a gene: 5. For the CDR3, the DNA is TGTGCCAGCAGCCCGCGGGGGGGGGACACAGATACGCAGTATTTT. Its protein is CASSPRGGDTDTQYF.